The 32 T cell receptor beta chains below were found in one sample sequenced in a study of cytomegalovirus exposure and HLA in healthy donors. Both 60 Vbeta primers and 13 Jbeta primers went into the PCR. Sequencing was performed with immunoSEQ multiplex PCR; in TCRdb, only in-frame clones are kept and a portion is missing. The sample records roughly 180,000 clones, more than 80% being singletons. The sequenced material came from PBMCs. The receptors derive from a woman younger than 30 in good health and CMV-seronegative.

V is TRBV28 and J is TRBJ2-5; 9 positions match TRBD1. Germline loops: CDR1 MDHEN, CDR2 SYDVKM. J lost 4 bases, V lost 2 bases, and 8 bases had no gene match. The CDR3 extends over 16 amino acids. The CDR3 DNA follows: TGTGCCAGCAGTTTAGCGGGACAGGGACTTAGAGAGACCCAGTACTTC. Its protein is CASSLAGQGLRETQYF. The variable domain in full, with the rest retrieved from reference TRBV28 and TRBJ2-5, is DVKVTQSSRYLVKRTGEKVFLECVQDMDHENMFWYRQDPGLGLRLIYFSYDVKMKEKGDIPEGYSVSREKKERFSLILESASTNQTSMYLCASSLAGQGLRETQYFGPGTRLLVL.

The chain has TRBV7-2 and TRBJ2-1, with 10 bases aligning to TRBD1. There are 16 residues in the CDR3. Looked up from germline, CDR1 is SGHTA and CDR2 is FQGNSA. The ends lost 1 base at V and 4 bases at J; junction bases unmatched: 4. CDR3 in amino acids: CASSLVGTGVYNEQFF. Written as DNA, the CDR3 is TGTGCCAGCAGCTTAGTCGGGACAGGGGTTTACAATGAGCAGTTCTTC.

The chain couples TRBV18 to TRBJ2-7; 7 nucleotides align to TRBD1. The CDR3 covers 13 residues. The germline CDR1 and CDR2 sequences are KGHSH and LQKENI. J was trimmed by 2 bases and V by 3 bases; bases with no gene match: 1. The CDR3 region is CASSPGTAYEQYF. The CDR3 region has the DNA TGTGCCAGCTCACCCGGGACAGCCTACGAGCAGTACTTC.

The V call is TRBV5-1, the J call TRBJ2-5; TRBD1 aligns across 7 bases. CDR1 and CDR2 from the germline V gene are SGHRS and YFSETQ. This CDR3 region has 16 residues. Trimming removed 1 base from V and 0 bases from J; junction bases left unmatched: 6. CDR3 nucleotides: TGCGCCAGCAGCTTGACGACAGGGTTTAACCAAGAGACCCAGTACTTC. It translates to CASSLTTGFNQETQYF.

The chain couples TRBV7-2 to TRBJ2-4; D remains unclear. The germline V gene encodes CDR1 SGHTA and CDR2 FQGNSA. The CDR3 runs 11 residues. Trimming shortened V by 8 bases and J by 2 bases, and 4 bases separated the two germline ends. The DNA of the CDR3 is TGTGCCAGCGCGACCAAAAACATTCAGTACTTC. This encodes CASATKNIQYF.

The V call is TRBV30, the J call TRBJ1-6; 7 nucleotides line up with TRBD1. CDR3 length: 14 amino acids. Looked up from germline, CDR1 is GTSNPN and CDR2 is SVGIG (reference sequence). Unmatched junction bases numbered 9, after V lost 3 bases and J lost 10 bases. In DNA form, the CDR3 reads TGTGCCTGGAGCTACGACAGGGATGCGTCACCCCTCCACTTT. As protein: CAWSYDRDASPLHF.

The V and J genes are TRBV7-9 and TRBJ1-1, with D hard to call. The V end lost 11 bases, the J end lost 0 bases, and 16 bases lay between the germline ends. Germline values: CDR1 SEHNR, CDR2 FQNEAQ (reference sequence). This CDR3 region has 14 residues. The CDR3, as DNA: TGTGCCTACGATTTCCAGGTCGTGAACACTGAAGCTTTCTTT. Translation: CAYDFQVVNTEAFF.

V and J are TRBV13 and TRBJ2-6, with D unresolved. V lost 1 base to trimming and J lost 0 bases, with 7 bases between them. From germline, CDR1 is PRHDT and CDR2 FYEKMQ (reference sequence). CDR3 length: 16 amino acids. The CDR3 nucleotides read TGTGCCAGCAGCTTAGCGGGTGGCTCTGGGGCCAACGTCCTGACTTTC. Translation gives CASSLAGGSGANVLTF. The full variable domain, completed using reference TRBV13 and TRBJ2-6, is AAGVIQSPRHLIKEKRETATLKCYPIPRHDTVYWYQQGPGQDPQFLISFYEKMQSDKGSIPDRFSAQQFSDYHSELNMSSLELGDSALYFCASSLAGGSGANVLTFGAGSRLTVL.

This clone came up once. The CDR3 sequence is CASRFITGELFF. CDR3 bases: TGTGCCAGCAGATTTATAACCGGGGAGCTGTTTTTT. The chain recombines TRBV6-5 with TRBJ2-2; D remains ambiguous. The CDR3 covers 12 residues. Germline V CDR1 and CDR2: MNHEY, SVGAGI. V was cut by 6 bases and J by 5 bases, with 7 bases left in between.

J is TRBJ1-4 and V is TRBV9; 9 nucleotides match TRBD1. Germline V CDR1 and CDR2: SGDLS, YYNGEE. The CDR3 sequence is 16 residues long. The V segment lost 0 bases and the J segment 8 bases; nucleotides outside the gene matches: 8. Here the CDR3 reads CASSVGVWTGEEKLFF. The CDR3 DNA reads TGTGCCAGCAGCGTAGGGGTGTGGACAGGGGAAGAAAAACTGTTTTTT.

The genes are TRBV2 and TRBJ2-7; 9 bases match TRBD1. Looked up from germline, CDR1 is SNHLY and CDR2 is FYNNEI. The CDR3 is 15 amino acids. V lost 8 bases and J lost 5; bases outside the gene matches: 13. CDR3 sequence (DNA): TGTGCCAGCCGGAGGGCGGGACAGGGTCGCAACGAGCAGTACTTC. Translation gives CASRRAGQGRNEQYF.

The chain couples TRBV7-6 to TRBJ2-7, with TRBD1 matching over 9 bases. V gave up 5 bases and J gave up 2 bases; unmatched junction bases: 7. The CDR3 runs to 15 residues. Germline V gene data show CDR1 as SGHVS and CDR2 as FNYEAQ. Written as DNA, the CDR3 is TGTGCCAGCAGCCCTGGACAGGGGAAGACCTACGAGCAGTACTTC. It encodes CASSPGQGKTYEQYF. Complete variable domain (other parts from reference TRBV7-6 and TRBJ2-7): GAGVSQSPRYKVTKRGQDVALRCDPISGHVSLYWYRQALGQGPEFLTYFNYEAQQDKSGLPNDRFSAERPEGSISTLTIQRTEQRDSAMYRCASSPGQGKTYEQYFGPGTRLTVT.

The DNA for the CDR3 is TGTGCCAGCAGCCAAGATGGGGGGCTAGCGGGATCTGAGACCCAGTACTTC. It specifies CASSQDGGLAGSETQYF. This chain connects TRBV4-2 to TRBJ2-5, with TRBD2 matching over 9 bases. Germline-derived CDR1 and CDR2 are LGHNA and YNFKEQ. The CDR3 has 17 residues. V dropped 0 bases and J dropped 5; count of bases not matched to a gene: 10.

The V call is TRBV7-2, the J call TRBJ2-1; TRBD1 matches at 7 bases. The CDR3 sequence is 15 residues long. Trimming at V came to 4 bases and at J to 3 bases, leaving 6 bases not matched to a gene. The germline CDR1 and CDR2 sequences are SGHTA and FQGNSA. Written as DNA, the CDR3 is TGTGCCAGCAGCTCAGACAGGGACAACTACAATGAGCAGTTCTTC. The encoded protein is CASSSDRDNYNEQFF.

The chain uses TRBV4-1 and TRBJ2-5; weak D call: TRBD2 (5 bases). V lost 6 bases and J lost 3, with 11 bases in between. The CDR3 runs 13 residues. Per germline, CDR1 MGHRA and CDR2 YSYEKL. The chain's CDR3 is CASRGPAEETQYF. In nucleotides, the CDR3 is TGCGCCAGCAGAGGGCCAGCGGAAGAGACCCAGTACTTC.

The chain recombines TRBV7-8 with TRBJ2-7, with 7 bases fitting TRBD2. This CDR3 is 14 amino acids long. Germline V gene data show CDR1 as SGHVS and CDR2 as FQNEAQ. V was clipped by 4 bases and J by 4 bases; unmatched bases: 7. As DNA, the CDR3 is TGTGCCAGCAGCTACCGGGACTACAATTACGAGCAGTACTTC. Protein: CASSYRDYNYEQYF.

The chain employs TRBV30 and TRBJ2-5, with 10 positions matching TRBD2. The last part of the DNA fits TRBJ2-7 better; the J call may be wrong. The CDR3 length is 14 residues. Germline assignment: CDR1 GTSNPN and CDR2 SVGIG (reference sequence). CDR3: CAWSPSSGGYEQYF. In nucleotides, the CDR3 is TGTGCCTGGAGTCCCTCTAGCGGGGGCTACGAGCAGTACTTC.

V usage is TRBV23-1 and J usage is TRBJ2-7, with a weak D call TRBD1 (5 bases). TRBV23-1 is filed as an ORF, its function uncertain. The CDR3 has 17 residues. V shed 2 bases and J shed 4 bases, with 21 bases lying between them. In nucleotides, the CDR3 is TGCGCCAGCAGTCAAAGGAAGCAGGGCCCAAAACAATACGAGCAGTACTTC. Translation gives CASSQRKQGPKQYEQYF.

This chain uses TRBV28 with TRBJ1-2; D is possibly TRBD1 (6 bases). The germline V and J ends were trimmed by 5 bases and 5 bases, with 9 bases remaining between them. In germline, CDR1 is MDHEN, CDR2 SYDVKM. The CDR3 is 12 residues long. CDR3: CASSAGVYGYTF. Here the CDR3 DNA reads TGTGCCAGCAGTGCAGGGGTTTATGGCTACACCTTC.

The chain uses TRBV5-1 and TRBJ1-1; D is uncertain. V was pared by 1 base and J by 7 bases, with 14 bases between. The CDR3 spans 14 residues. Germline V gene lookup returns CDR1 SGHRS and CDR2 YFSETQ. CDR3 in amino acids: CASSLSTRENEAFF. CDR3 DNA sequence: TGCGCCAGCAGCTTGTCGACCCGGGAAAATGAAGCTTTCTTT.

V and J are TRBV30 and TRBJ2-3; 10 bases align to TRBD2. The ends lost 0 bases at V and 6 bases at J; junction bases unmatched: 9. Germline-derived CDR1 and CDR2 are GTSNPN and SVGIG (reference sequence). The CDR3 length is 16 residues. The CDR3 is CAWSVVLAGVRDTQYF. The CDR3 coding sequence is TGTGCCTGGAGTGTAGTCCTAGCGGGAGTGCGGGATACGCAGTATTTT.

The chain has TRBV19 and TRBJ2-1, with TRBD2 matching over 10 bases. Germline CDR1 reads LNHDA; CDR2 reads SQIVND (reference sequence). This CDR3 has 15 residues. The V and J ends lost 6 bases and 9 bases, in that order; junction bases with no gene match: 11. This chain's CDR3 is CASSRQREGPVEQFF. CDR3 DNA: TGTGCCAGTAGCCGTCAGCGGGAGGGCCCGGTTGAGCAGTTCTTC.

The chain combines TRBV28 with TRBJ2-7, with a tentative D call TRBD2 (5 bases). This CDR3 contains 11 residues. Germline CDR1 and CDR2: MDHEN and SYDVKM. V lost 7 bases, J lost 6 bases, and 10 bases lay in between. This chain's CDR3 is CASIVRAEQYF. The CDR3 DNA follows: TGTGCCAGCATAGTGAGGGCCGAGCAGTACTTC.

The sample holds one count of this clone. The V gene is TRBV28, the J gene TRBJ1-2, with 7 bases aligning to TRBD1. In germline, CDR1 is MDHEN, CDR2 SYDVKM. The CDR3 sequence is 17 residues long. J lost 2 bases, V lost 3 bases, and 12 bases had no gene match. In DNA form, the CDR3 reads TGTGCCAGCAGTTTTTTTGGGACAGCCGAAACCAACTATGGCTACACCTTC. Protein product: CASSFFGTAETNYGYTF.

This chain joins TRBV11-2 and TRBJ2-7; TRBD2 matches at 10 bases. Trimming took 0 bases from V and 5 from J; bases not matched to a gene: 10. Germline CDR1 is SGHAT and CDR2 is FQNNGV. The CDR3 spans 17 residues. This CDR3 reads CASSLDHLAGVAHEQYF. CDR3 DNA: TGTGCCAGCAGCTTAGATCACCTAGCGGGAGTAGCCCACGAGCAGTACTTC.

The chain combines TRBV28 with TRBJ2-1, with 8 bases that match TRBD1. Trimming removed 5 bases from V and 7 bases from J; junction bases left unmatched: 10. The length of the CDR3 is 15 residues. Per the germline V gene, CDR1 is MDHEN and CDR2 is SYDVKM. CDR3 coding DNA: TGTGCCAGCAGTACAGGACAGGGCGTCCGTAATGAGCAGTTCTTC. Its protein product is CASSTGQGVRNEQFF. The variable domain in full, with the rest retrieved from reference TRBV28 and TRBJ2-1, is DVKVTQSSRYLVKRTGEKVFLECVQDMDHENMFWYRQDPGLGLRLIYFSYDVKMKEKGDIPEGYSVSREKKERFSLILESASTNQTSMYLCASSTGQGVRNEQFFGPGTRLTVL.

The chain carries TRBV29-1 and TRBJ1-2; D might be TRBD1 (6 bases). There are 17 residues in the CDR3. Per the germline V gene, CDR1 is SQVTM and CDR2 is ANQGSEA. The V end lost 3 bases, the J end lost 5 bases, and 25 bases lay between the germline ends. The CDR3 spells CSVDVDSKDRKFYGYTF. DNA of the CDR3: TGCAGCGTTGACGTAGATAGTAAAGACAGGAAATTTTATGGCTACACCTTC.

The chain uses TRBV11-2 and TRBJ2-1, with 12 positions matching TRBD2. Trimming cost V 1 base and J 5 bases; bases outside gene matches: 0. CDR1 SGHAT and CDR2 FQNNGV come from the germline V gene. This CDR3 has 15 residues. CDR3 nucleotides: TGTGCCAGCAGCTTAGGACTAGCGGGGGACAATGAGCAGTTCTTC. This encodes CASSLGLAGDNEQFF.

This clone was recorded a few times. J is TRBJ2-3 and V is TRBV6-1; 10 nucleotides line up with TRBD2. This CDR3 has 17 residues. J gave up 5 bases and V 0 bases, and 8 bases lay outside the gene matches. Germline CDR1 reads MNHNS; CDR2 reads SASEGT. CDR3 nucleotides: TGTGCCAGCAGTGAAGCGAGCGGGAGGGCCATCAGAGATACGCAGTATTTT. This sequence encodes CASSEASGRAIRDTQYF.

The V call is TRBV7-2, the J call TRBJ2-1; no firm D call. CDR1 is SGHTA, CDR2 FQGNSA, per germline. The V gene lost 0 bases and the J gene lost 0 bases, with 9 bases spanning the gap. The CDR3 has 16 residues. The CDR3 loop reads CASSLALKSSYNEQFF. DNA for the CDR3: TGTGCCAGCAGCTTAGCGCTAAAGAGCTCCTACAATGAGCAGTTCTTC.

This clone occurred a few times. The V and J genes are TRBV5-1 and TRBJ2-3, with 11 positions matching TRBD1. CDR1 SGHRS and CDR2 YFSETQ come from the germline V gene. The ends lost 1 base at V and 6 bases at J; junction bases unmatched: 7. This CDR3 is built from 16 residues. DNA for the CDR3: TGCGCCAGCAGCTTGATGGGACAGGGGGTTAAGGATACGCAGTATTTT. Its translation: CASSLMGQGVKDTQYF. Variable domain in full (rest from reference TRBV5-1 and TRBJ2-3): KAGVTQTPRYLIKTRGQQVTLSCSPISGHRSVSWYQQTPGQGLQFLFEYFSETQRNKGNFPGRFSGRQFSNSRSEMNVSTLELGDSALYLCASSLMGQGVKDTQYFGPGTRLTVL.

Written as DNA, the CDR3 is TGTGCCACCTCGGGGGGAGCGTCGAACACCGGGGAGCTGTTTTTT. Translation: CATSGGASNTGELFF. This chain connects TRBV11-2 to TRBJ2-2; 7 bases match TRBD2. This CDR3 region has 15 residues. Germline V gene lookup returns CDR1 SGHAT and CDR2 FQNNGV. The ends lost 10 bases at V and 0 bases at J; junction bases unmatched: 8.